Sequencing of this TCR beta chain was carried out in a study of blood T cells in healthy people across ages. This clonotype appeared a few times. With a J-beta primer mix and a sample-barcoded 5' primer, a second PCR ran about 7 to 12 cycles. MiXCR was run by TCRdb on the 5' RACE reads, yielding one entry per CDR3 protein. The table shows approximately 2,000,000 distinct CDR3 sequences, with about 39% occurring only once. CDR3 length: 11 amino acids. V lost 11 bases, J lost 3 bases, and 9 bases lay in between. Germline lookup yields CDR1 MRHNA and CDR2 SNTAGT. Sequencing was done on a sample of blood. This rearrangement joins TRBV6-4 to TRBJ2-3; D uncertain. The TCR sequence derives from a human donor in good health. CDR3 DNA: TGTGCCTTCAAGGCTACAGATACGCAGTATTTT. Translating it yields CAFKATDTQYF.